These 27 T cell receptor beta chains came from one sample sequenced in a study of regulatory T cells in long-lasting Graves disease. Time point indicated: newly diagnosed GD, antithyroid drugs for less than 3 months. PBMCs provided the RNA from which the TCR library was made. Relying on iRepertoire HTBI primers and Arm-PCR of CDR3 regions, the team built TCR beta libraries. One entry per CDR3 protein, called by TCRdb with MiXCR from the multiplex PCR reads. The sample shows under 450,000 distinct CDR3 sequences, 10% to 15% of them seen only once. These data were likewise used in another study, on T cells in Graves' hyperthyroidism and ophthalmopathy.

Here the sequenced sample was peripheral blood mononuclear cells (PBMCs), taken at new diagnosis, from a patient treated with antithyroid drugs. The receptors were sampled from a woman younger than 35 with Graves disease.

This clonotype was counted only a few times. Since no conserved phenylalanine or tryptophan closes the CDR3, a read error is the likely cause. No DNA is shown, since the ends of the CDR3 on it are uncertain; the CDR3 is the one TCRdb lists. V gene TRBV9 combines with J gene TRBJ1-4. From its first to its last residue, the CDR3 has 8 amino acids. Germline V gene data show CDR1 as SGDLS and CDR2 as YYNGEE. The CDR3 is CASSVVPR.

At least ten counts were recorded for this clonotype. This chain links TRBV12-5 with TRBJ2-1; D remains unclear. CDR1 and CDR2 from the germline V gene are LGHNT and FRNRAP. The V gene lost 2 bases and the J gene lost 4 bases, with 6 bases spanning the gap. This CDR3 is built from 13 residues. CDR3 in DNA: TGTGCTAGTGGTTTGACCCTATACAATGAGCAGTTCTTC. Its protein is CASGLTLYNEQFF.

The CDR3 DNA is TGCAGTGCTAGAGAAAGCGGGAGGGAAGCAGATACGCAGTATTTT. As protein: CSARESGREADTQYF. The chain employs TRBV20-1 and TRBJ2-3, with 10 bases that match TRBD2. Looked up from germline, CDR1 is DFQATT and CDR2 is SNEGSKA (reference sequence). The J segment lost 4 bases and the V segment lost 0 bases, leaving 4 bases of the junction unmatched. CDR3 length: 15 amino acids.

This clonotype was observed at least ten times. This chain connects TRBV20-1 to TRBJ1-6, with 9 bases lining up with TRBD1. Per germline, CDR1 DFQATT and CDR2 SNEGSKA (reference sequence). V was clipped by 5 bases and J by 5 bases; unmatched bases: 4. This CDR3 comprises 14 residues. The CDR3 loop is CSAPGTGNNSPLHF. The CDR3 bases are TGCAGTGCTCCCGGGACAGGGAATAATTCACCCCTCCACTTT.

In this sample, this clonotype turned up many times. The V gene is TRBV18, the J gene TRBJ1-2, with D hard to call. CDR1 is KGHSH and CDR2 is LQKENI in the germline V gene. CDR3 length equals 15 residues. Trimming left V 1 base short and J 0 bases short, with 9 bases between. As DNA, the CDR3 is TGTGCCAGCTCACCACTTCCAACAGCTAACTATGGCTACACCTTC. It is translated as CASSPLPTANYGYTF.

This clonotype was observed a handful of times. The rearrangement joins TRBV6-1 to TRBJ2-5, with 7 positions matching TRBD1. V lost 9 bases to trimming and J lost 3 bases; unmatched junction nucleotides: 4. CDR1 and CDR2 from the germline V gene are MNHNS and SASEGT. The CDR3 is 12 residues long. The CDR3 loop is CASGQAEETQYF. The CDR3 DNA reads as TGTGCCAGTGGACAGGCCGAAGAGACCCAGTACTTC.

This clonotype was seen repeatedly, ten times or more. This chain uses TRBV10-2 with TRBJ1-5; D gene ambiguous. Looked up from germline, CDR1 is WSHSY and CDR2 is SAAADI. This CDR3 comprises 12 residues. Trimming removed 5 bases at V and 7 bases at J, with 9 bases between. CDR3 nucleotides: TGCGCCAGCAGTTTGAATTTCCAGCCCCAGCATTTT. Translation: CASSLNFQPQHF.

A note on this clonotype: A clone one base away is much larger, so this may be a read error. The chain combines TRBV12-3 or TRBV12-4 with TRBJ2-3; TRBD1 matches at 9 bases. TRBJ1-1 explains the end of the DNA better; the J call may be wrong. The CDR3 is 16 amino acids. DNA for the CDR3: TGTGCCAGCACCCTACTTCCGGGACAGGGAGGCACTGGAGCTTTCTTT. Residues: CASTLLPGQGGTGAFF.

This clonotype was recorded many times. This CDR3 is CATQTEMNTEAFF. The CDR3 coding sequence is TGTGCCACCCAGACAGAGATGAACACTGAAGCTTTCTTT. This chain joins TRBV6-1 and TRBJ1-1, with D tentatively TRBD1 (5 bases). CDR3 length: 13 residues. Trimming took off 10 bases at V and 0 bases at J, with 12 bases between the two ends. Germline loops: CDR1 MNHNS, CDR2 SASEGT.

This clonotype showed up just a few times. The chain is built from TRBV6-2 or TRBV6-3 and TRBJ1-6; the match to TRBD1 covers 8 bases. J gave up 9 bases and V 6 bases, and 13 bases lay outside the gene matches. The CDR3 is 16 residues long. The germline gives CDR1 MNHEY, CDR2 SVGEGT. The CDR3 reads CASRAGTGALASPLHF. DNA for the CDR3: TGTGCCAGCAGGGCAGGGACAGGCGCCCTTGCTTCACCCCTCCACTTT.

This clonotype was counted at least ten times. This sequence joins TRBV12-3 or TRBV12-4 and TRBJ1-6; 8 bases are shared with TRBD1. With 6 bases clipped from V and 6 bases from J, the junction kept 7 bases outside the gene matches. The CDR3 runs 15 residues. CDR3 DNA: TGTGCCAGCAGAGACCGGACAGGGTTTAATTCACCCCTCCACTTT. Residues: CASRDRTGFNSPLHF.

This clonotype has at least ten counts. CDR3: CASSLKGRMFTEAFF. The CDR3 bases are TGTGCCAGCAGCTTAAAAGGCAGGATGTTTACTGAAGCTTTCTTT. The chain employs TRBV11-2 and TRBJ1-1; D gene ambiguous. The germline V gene has CDR1 SGHAT and CDR2 FQNNGV. The ends were cut back, 2 bases at V and 5 bases at J, with 15 bases in the middle. The CDR3 is made up of 15 amino acids.

This clonotype was detected many times. The V gene is TRBV6-1, the J gene TRBJ1-6; TRBD1 matches at 7 bases. V lost 5 bases and J lost 5; bases outside the gene matches: 0. Germline values: CDR1 MNHNS, CDR2 SASEGT. The length of the CDR3 is 13 residues. CDR3 residues: CASSTGDNSPLHF. CDR3 nucleotide sequence: TGTGCCAGCAGTACAGGGGATAATTCACCCCTCCACTTT.

The gene calls are TRBV19 and TRBJ2-5, with D perhaps given as TRBD1 or TRBD2 (5 bases each). The CDR3 is 14 amino acids. CDR1 is LNHDA, CDR2 SQIVND, per germline (reference sequence). Deletions cut 7 bases from V and 7 bases from J, with 19 bases between. CDR3 coding DNA: TGTGCCAGTACCCCGGCCGGGGCCCGGAGGACCCAGTACTTC. Amino acid sequence: CASTPAGARRTQYF.

This clonotype was counted ten times or more. The V gene is TRBV28, the J gene TRBJ1-6; 7 nucleotides agree with TRBD1. Germline CDR1 MDHEN, CDR2 SYDVKM. CDR3 length: 17 amino acids. The trim removed 6 bases at V and 7 bases at J, leaving 15 bases unmatched. CDR3 in DNA: TGTGCCAGCAGACCGACAGGGAGGGATTTTGGGAATTCACCCCTCCACTTT. It is translated as CASRPTGRDFGNSPLHF.

With regard to this clonotype: Possible read error: a much larger clone is one base away. The V gene is TRBV4-3, the J gene TRBJ2-7; 9 nucleotides line up with TRBD2. Germline V gives CDR1 LGHNA, CDR2 YSLEER. The CDR3 runs 15 residues. The J segment lost 4 bases and the V segment lost 4 bases, leaving 8 bases of the junction unmatched. The CDR3 region has the DNA TGCGCCAGCAGCCCCAGGCGGGAGGGCGGTTACGAGCAGTACTTC. It encodes CASSPRREGGYEQYF.

This clonotype was seen only a few times. The rearrangement links TRBV24-1 to TRBJ1-1; D remains ambiguous. Germline V gene sequence: CDR1 KGHDR, CDR2 SFDVKD. Trimming cost V 1 base and J 6 bases, with 20 bases left between them. This CDR3 region has 17 residues. CDR3 bases: TGTGCCACCAGTGATTTTGTAGCATTTCCTGGGAGCCCTGAAGCTTTCTTT. It yields the protein CATSDFVAFPGSPEAFF.

This clonotype showed up just once. This may be a read error: a much more frequent sequence differs by one nucleotide. This sequence joins TRBV5-1 and TRBJ2-7; D unresolved. This CDR3 region has 12 residues. CDR1 and CDR2 (germline): SGHRS, YFSETQ. DNA of the CDR3: TGCGCCGGCAGCTCCCTTTCCTACGAGCAGTACGTC. Its protein is CAGSSLSYEQYV.

In its sample, this clonotype was seen a few times. The chain joins TRBV7-9 to TRBJ2-1; D may be TRBD1 or TRBD2 (5 bases each). The CDR3 length is 18 residues. Germline CDR1 SEHNR, CDR2 FQNEAQ (reference sequence). V was cut by 8 bases and J by 0 bases, with 23 bases left in between. CDR3 sequence: CASRYLAWGPSSYNEQFF. CDR3 nucleotide sequence: TGTGCCAGCCGCTACCTAGCTTGGGGCCCGAGCTCCTACAATGAGCAGTTCTTC.

V and J are TRBV6-1 and TRBJ1-5; the match to TRBD1 covers 9 bases. Germline V gene sequence: CDR1 MNHNS, CDR2 SASEGT. The CDR3 sequence is 17 residues long. Losses at the gene ends were 3 bases for V and 0 bases for J; bases not matched to a gene: 6. The CDR3 loop is CASSDRTGAYSNQPQHF. As DNA, the CDR3 is TGTGCCAGCAGTGACCGGACAGGGGCTTATAGCAATCAGCCCCAGCATTTT.

This clonotype was seen a handful of times. The chain joins TRBV4-3 to TRBJ2-1; possible D gene TRBD2, 5 bases. V was trimmed by 0 bases and J by 3 bases, leaving 15 bases between them. The CDR3 runs to 17 residues. CDR1 and CDR2 from the germline V gene are LGHNA and YSLEER. CDR3: CASSQEAPGDYYNEQFF. The CDR3 coding sequence is TGCGCCAGCAGCCAAGAGGCCCCGGGCGACTACTACAATGAGCAGTTCTTC.

This clonotype came up a few times. The chain recombines TRBV20-1 with TRBJ2-7; D unclear. V lost 2 bases to trimming and J lost 0 bases, with 14 bases between them. Germline assignment: CDR1 DFQATT and CDR2 SNEGSKA (reference sequence). The CDR3 is made up of 15 amino acids. The CDR3 DNA follows: TGCAGTGCTAGACCCACAGTTATCTTCTCCTACGAGCAGTACTTC. It translates to CSARPTVIFSYEQYF.

The V and J genes are TRBV29-1 and TRBJ2-1; 8 bases fit TRBD2. CDR3 length: 13 residues. CDR1 and CDR2 from the germline V gene are SQVTM and ANQGSEA. J was trimmed by 9 bases and V by 5 bases; bases with no gene match: 9. CDR3 coding DNA: TGCAGCGTTAACCCGCGGGGGGTAGCTGAGCAGTTCTTC. This encodes CSVNPRGVAEQFF.

The J gene is TRBJ1-5, the V gene TRBV13; 9 nucleotides line up with TRBD1. This CDR3 is built from 17 residues. Germline CDR1 reads PRHDT; CDR2 reads FYEKMQ (reference sequence). V trimming: 5 bases; J trimming: 9 bases; junction bases outside the gene matches: 17. CDR3 in amino acids: CASSKQGAPLPEAPQHF. The CDR3, as DNA: TGTGCCAGCAGCAAACAGGGGGCGCCCCTCCCGGAGGCGCCCCAGCATTTT.

The sample holds many counts of this clonotype. This sequence joins TRBV5-4 and TRBJ1-1; 7 bases align to TRBD1. V trimming: 4 bases; J trimming: 0 bases; junction bases outside the gene matches: 3. CDR3 size: 14 residues. Germline loops: CDR1 SGHNT, CDR2 YYREEE (reference sequence). The CDR3 DNA reads TGTGCCAGCAGCCTACAGGGGATGAACACTGAAGCTTTCTTT. This translates into CASSLQGMNTEAFF.

This clonotype occurred many times. The CDR3: CASSFRATLNTEAFF. Written as DNA, the CDR3 is TGTGCCAGCAGTTTTCGCGCCACCTTGAACACTGAAGCTTTCTTT. The rearrangement links TRBV27 to TRBJ1-1; D remains unclear. Trimming cost V 3 bases and J 0 bases, with 11 bases left between them. This CDR3 comprises 15 residues. Germline CDR1 MNHEY, CDR2 SMNVEV (reference sequence).

Many counts were recorded for this clonotype. The chain links TRBV7-2 to TRBJ2-3; 7 bases agree with TRBD2. The CDR3 consists of 14 residues. Germline V CDR1 and CDR2: SGHTA, FQGNSA. J was trimmed by 5 bases and V by 1 base; bases with no gene match: 3. The CDR3 is CASSLELAIDTQYF. In DNA, the CDR3 is TGTGCCAGCAGCTTAGAACTAGCGATAGATACGCAGTATTTT. Full variable domain (missing parts from reference TRBV7-2 and TRBJ2-3): GAGVSQSPSNKVTEKGKDVELRCDPISGHTALYWYRQSLGQGLEFLIYFQGNSAPDKSGLPSDRFSAERTGGSVSTLTIQRTQQEDSAVYLCASSLELAIDTQYFGPGTRLTVL.